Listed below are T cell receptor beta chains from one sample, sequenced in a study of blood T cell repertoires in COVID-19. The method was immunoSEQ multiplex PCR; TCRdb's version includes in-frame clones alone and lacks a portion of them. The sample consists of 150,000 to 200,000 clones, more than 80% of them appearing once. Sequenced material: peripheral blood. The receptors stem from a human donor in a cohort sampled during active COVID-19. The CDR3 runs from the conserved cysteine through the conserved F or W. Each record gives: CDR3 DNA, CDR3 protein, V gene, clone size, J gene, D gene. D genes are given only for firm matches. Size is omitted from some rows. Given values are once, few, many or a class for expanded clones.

DNA: TGTGCCAGCAGTTACGGGACTAGCGACGCGCAGTATTTT
CDR3: CASSYGTSDAQYF
V: TRBV6-5
size: -
J: TRBJ2-3
D: TRBD2

DNA: TGTGCCAGCAGTTTGAGAGAGAACACTGAAGCTTTCTTT
CDR3: CASSLRENTEAFF
V: TRBV12-3/TRBV12-4
size: -
J: TRBJ1-1
D: -

DNA: TGTGCCAGCAGAGGACAGGGCTACAATGAGCAGTTCTTC
CDR3: CASRGQGYNEQFF
V: TRBV14
size: -
J: TRBJ2-1
D: TRBD1

DNA: TGCGCCAGCAGCTTTTCTAGCGGGAGGCTCTACGAGCAGTACTTC
CDR3: CASSFSSGRLYEQYF
V: TRBV5-1
size: -
J: TRBJ2-7
D: TRBD2

DNA: TGTGCCAGCAGTTACCGGGGACAGGGAAACACCATATATTTT
CDR3: CASSYRGQGNTIYF
V: TRBV6-5
size: -
J: TRBJ1-3
D: TRBD1

DNA: TGTGCCAGCAGTGAGAACGGACTCCGCTTGGGGACCCAGTACTTC
CDR3: CASSENGLRLGTQYF
V: TRBV6-2/TRBV6-3
size: -
J: TRBJ2-5
D: -

DNA: TGTGCCAGCAGTTCCCTTAAGACAGGAAGGAACACTGAAGCTTTCTTT
CDR3: CASSSLKTGRNTEAFF
V: TRBV27
size: -
J: TRBJ1-1
D: -

DNA: TGTGCCAGCAGCTTAGATCCCGGCACCGGGGAGCTGTTTTTT
CDR3: CASSLDPGTGELFF
V: TRBV11-3
size: -
J: TRBJ2-2
D: -

DNA: TGTGCCAGCAGCGTCGGGGTAGCGGGGTCGGACATTCAGTACTTC
CDR3: CASSVGVAGSDIQYF
V: TRBV11-2
size: -
J: TRBJ2-4
D: TRBD2

DNA: TGTGCCAGCAGCCCGAGTCTGACAATTTCTAACTATGGCTACACCTTC
CDR3: CASSPSLTISNYGYTF
V: TRBV6-6
size: -
J: TRBJ1-2
D: -

DNA: TGTGCCAGGGGACAGGACTTCTCCTACGAGCAGTACTTC
CDR3: CARGQDFSYEQYF
V: TRBV2
size: once
J: TRBJ2-7
D: TRBD1

DNA: TGTGCCAGCAGCCGAGGGGGATCCCTCCACTTT
CDR3: CASSRGGSLHF
V: TRBV3-1/TRBV3-2
size: -
J: TRBJ1-6
D: -

DNA: TGTGCCAGCAGCCGCGACAGTTATTCACCCCTCCACTTT
CDR3: CASSRDSYSPLHF
V: TRBV6-6
size: few
J: TRBJ1-6
D: -

DNA: TGCAGCGTTGCCGAGAATAGCAATCAGCCCCAGCATTTT
CDR3: CSVAENSNQPQHF
V: TRBV29-1
size: -
J: TRBJ1-5
D: -

DNA: TGTGCCAGCAGTATCCCAAAACAGGGCGCGAACACTGAAGCTTTCTTT
CDR3: CASSIPKQGANTEAFF
V: TRBV7-9
size: -
J: TRBJ1-1
D: -

DNA: TGTGCCAGCAGTGAACCCGGGAACAGTTTTAATCAGCCCCAGCATTTT
CDR3: CASSEPGNSFNQPQHF
V: TRBV6-1
size: -
J: TRBJ1-5
D: -

DNA: TGCGCCAGCAGCTTGGTTCGGACAGAGGATACTGAAGCTTTCTTT
CDR3: CASSLVRTEDTEAFF
V: TRBV5-1
size: -
J: TRBJ1-1
D: -

DNA: TGTGCCAGCAGCCCGACAGGCGCCTTGGGAAACACCATATATTTT
CDR3: CASSPTGALGNTIYF
V: TRBV7-2
size: -
J: TRBJ1-3
D: -

DNA: TGCGCCAGCAGCCAAGATCGAGATATCTATGGCTACACCTTC
CDR3: CASSQDRDIYGYTF
V: TRBV4-3
size: -
J: TRBJ1-2
D: -

DNA: TGTGCCAGCAGCAGTGGTAGAAGCACAGATACGCAGTATTTT
CDR3: CASSSGRSTDTQYF
V: TRBV7-9
size: -
J: TRBJ2-3
D: -

DNA: TGTGCCAGCAGCGCACAGCGGGCGGGGAATCAGCCCCAGCATTTT
CDR3: CASSAQRAGNQPQHF
V: TRBV7-2
size: -
J: TRBJ1-5
D: -

DNA: TGTGCCAGCAGACGACAGGGGGCGTCCCGAAACTATGGCTACACCTTC
CDR3: CASRRQGASRNYGYTF
V: TRBV28
size: -
J: TRBJ1-2
D: TRBD1

DNA: TGTGCCAGCAGCTTACTACAGACGTCCATGAACACTGAAGCTTTCTTT
CDR3: CASSLLQTSMNTEAFF
V: TRBV7-9
size: few
J: TRBJ1-1
D: -

DNA: TGTGCCAGCAGCCTAGCGGGAGGGCCGGCAGATACGCAGTATTTT
CDR3: CASSLAGGPADTQYF
V: TRBV13
size: once
J: TRBJ2-3
D: TRBD2

DNA: TGTGCCAGTGGGGAGGGGGTTCATGGCTACACCTTC
CDR3: CASGEGVHGYTF
V: TRBV19
size: once
J: TRBJ1-2
D: -

DNA: TGTGCCAGCAGCCCGGCCCCTTACAACCGGGAAGGTGGCTACACCTTC
CDR3: CASSPAPYNREGGYTF
V: TRBV7-2
size: -
J: TRBJ1-2
D: -

DNA: TGTGCCAGTAGTCCATCACAGGGGATCACAGATACGCAGTATTTT
CDR3: CASSPSQGITDTQYF
V: TRBV19
size: -
J: TRBJ2-3
D: TRBD1

DNA: TGTGCCAGCAGCTACCCACTAGCGGGGGTGACTCCCGAGCAGTACTTC
CDR3: CASSYPLAGVTPEQYF
V: TRBV11-2
size: -
J: TRBJ2-7
D: TRBD2

DNA: TGTGCCAGTAGAAATGGGGACAGCCACAATGAGCAGTTCTTC
CDR3: CASRNGDSHNEQFF
V: TRBV19
size: -
J: TRBJ2-1
D: TRBD1

DNA: TGCGCCAGCAGCCTCGCGACGTTGACAGGGGGAGGCTACACCTTC
CDR3: CASSLATLTGGGYTF
V: TRBV5-1
size: -
J: TRBJ1-2
D: TRBD1

DNA: TGTGCCAGCCGAGGCGGAATAGATACGCAGTATTTT
CDR3: CASRGGIDTQYF
V: TRBV28
size: -
J: TRBJ2-3
D: -

DNA: TGCGCCAGCAGCCAAGACCTAGCGGCCCCCTACGAGCAGTACTTC
CDR3: CASSQDLAAPYEQYF
V: TRBV4-3
size: -
J: TRBJ2-7
D: TRBD2

DNA: TGTGCCAGCAGCTCATGGTTGGACAGGGCCGACACTGAAGCTTTCTTT
CDR3: CASSSWLDRADTEAFF
V: TRBV4-2
size: -
J: TRBJ1-1
D: TRBD1

DNA: TGTGCCAGCAGCTTAGAGCTGTTTGAGACCCAGTACTTC
CDR3: CASSLELFETQYF
V: TRBV7-9
size: -
J: TRBJ2-5
D: -

DNA: TGTGCCAGTACTGCGGGAGGGTACACCGGGGAGCTGTTTTTT
CDR3: CASTAGGYTGELFF
V: TRBV19
size: -
J: TRBJ2-2
D: TRBD2

DNA: TGTGCCAGCACCTCCGGACAGGGACCCCCCGGGGCCAACGTCCTGACTTTC
CDR3: CASTSGQGPPGANVLTF
V: TRBV27
size: -
J: TRBJ2-6
D: TRBD1

DNA: TGTGCCAGCAGCAGGGGACAGGGGGCTTACAATGAGCAGTTCTTC
CDR3: CASSRGQGAYNEQFF
V: TRBV13
size: -
J: TRBJ2-1
D: TRBD1

DNA: TGCGCCAGCAGCTTGGGGACAGGGGCCGTGAACACTGAAGCTTTCTTT
CDR3: CASSLGTGAVNTEAFF
V: TRBV5-1
size: -
J: TRBJ1-1
D: TRBD1

DNA: TGTGCCAGCAGCTTAGGTTCCCGGGACTCTAATTCACCCCTCCACTTT
CDR3: CASSLGSRDSNSPLHF
V: TRBV7-6
size: -
J: TRBJ1-6
D: -

DNA: TGTGCCTGGAGTTATGGGACAGGGGAGGTAGGAGGCTACACCTTC
CDR3: CAWSYGTGEVGGYTF
V: TRBV30
size: -
J: TRBJ1-2
D: TRBD1

DNA: TGTGCCATCAAGGTTAGCGGACTATACAACACCGGGGAGCTGTTTTTT
CDR3: CAIKVSGLYNTGELFF
V: TRBV10-3
size: few
J: TRBJ2-2
D: -

DNA: TGTGCCTGGGGGGCTAGCACCTCTAGCACAGATACGCAGTATTTT
CDR3: CAWGASTSSTDTQYF
V: TRBV30
size: few
J: TRBJ2-3
D: -

DNA: TGTGCCAGCAGGCCGACAGATTTGAACACCGGGGAGCTGTTTTTT
CDR3: CASRPTDLNTGELFF
V: TRBV28
size: -
J: TRBJ2-2
D: -

DNA: TGTGCCAGTAGACCCACCGCAGGAGGCGTCTTTGGCTACACCTTC
CDR3: CASRPTAGGVFGYTF
V: TRBV19
size: -
J: TRBJ1-2
D: -

DNA: TGTGCCAGCAGCGTACTTAGCGGAGGGCCCTACGAGCAGTACTTC
CDR3: CASSVLSGGPYEQYF
V: TRBV9
size: -
J: TRBJ2-7
D: -

DNA: TGTGCCAGCAGCTCGATCTTGTTACAGGGTGGGAACACTGAAGCTTTCTTT
CDR3: CASSSILLQGGNTEAFF
V: TRBV5-6
size: -
J: TRBJ1-1
D: -

DNA: TGTGCCAGTCTGGGACTAGCGGGGGCCCTGGCTGCAGATACGCAGTATTTT
CDR3: CASLGLAGALAADTQYF
V: TRBV28
size: -
J: TRBJ2-3
D: TRBD2

DNA: TGTGCCAGCAGCCCCACTAGCGGGCGCCTCTACAATGAGCAGTTCTTC
CDR3: CASSPTSGRLYNEQFF
V: TRBV7-2
size: -
J: TRBJ2-1
D: TRBD2

DNA: TGTGCCAGCAGCGCGCAGCACAGGGGTGACGAGCAGTACTTC
CDR3: CASSAQHRGDEQYF
V: TRBV9
size: -
J: TRBJ2-7
D: TRBD1

DNA: TGTGCTAGTGGTTTGGGACCGTCAGGGGGGTATGGCTACACCTTC
CDR3: CASGLGPSGGYGYTF
V: TRBV12-5
size: -
J: TRBJ1-2
D: TRBD1